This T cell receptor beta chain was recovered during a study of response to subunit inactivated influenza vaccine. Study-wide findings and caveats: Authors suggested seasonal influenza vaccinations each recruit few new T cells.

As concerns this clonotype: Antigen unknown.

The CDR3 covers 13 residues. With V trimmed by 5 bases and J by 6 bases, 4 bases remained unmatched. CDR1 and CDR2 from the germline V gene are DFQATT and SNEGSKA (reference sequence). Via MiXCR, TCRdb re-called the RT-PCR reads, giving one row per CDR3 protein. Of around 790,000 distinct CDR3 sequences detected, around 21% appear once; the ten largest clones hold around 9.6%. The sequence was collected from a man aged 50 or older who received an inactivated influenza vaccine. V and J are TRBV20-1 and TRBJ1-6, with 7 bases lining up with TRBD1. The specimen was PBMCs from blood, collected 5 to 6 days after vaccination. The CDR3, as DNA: TGCAGTGCTGGGACAGCTGCTAATTCACCCCTCCACTTT. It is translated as CSAGTAANSPLHF.